Sequencing of this T cell receptor beta chain was carried out in a study of T-cell memory formation after mild COVID-19 (dated by TCRdb to 2020 to 2022). The study in broad terms: TCR sequence clusters from the two donors were largely donor specific. Longitudinal TCRalpha and TCRbeta repertoire sequencing tracked T-cell clones expanding and contracting after mild COVID-19 in a couple of donors. The cohort comprised two young, previously healthy adult volunteers, one female and one male.

What the work shows at the level of the full study, not this receptor alone: Only a couple of mild cases were covered by the study, and larger cohorts that include severe cases with pre-infection samples were considered necessary. Clones contracting from day 15 to 85 had balanced CD4/CD8 phenotypes, while a second wave expanding from day 15 to 37 was biased towards CD4+. Contracting CD4+ clones were found mainly in CM and EM memory subsets, while CD8+ clones were enriched in EMRA. The second-wave clones that peaked on day 37 were not confirmed to be SARS-CoV-2 specific. Some responding clones were found in pre-infection memory, which suggests that pre-existing cross-reactive memory T cells took part in the SARS-CoV-2 response.

In regard to this clonotype: What this receptor recognizes is not known. No base-level quality is on record; no much larger clone is a single base apart.

The CDR3 starts with the cysteine, ends with the phenylalanine, and has 17 residues. The sequence is cut down to CDR3 DNA, 51 bases in frame from base 1. CDR1 and CDR2, per the germline V gene, are MNHEY and SVGAGI. The junction shows trimming of 2 bases on V and 4 bases on J, and the gene matches do not reach 11 bases of it. PBMCs were isolated by Ficoll-Paque density gradient centrifugation. The listed sequencing device is Illumina NovaSeq 6000. TCRalpha and TCRbeta cDNA libraries were constructed by 5'RACE with constant-segment primers, with sample barcodes and unique molecular identifiers being introduced. Trizol reagent was used to extract RNA from every sample. Libraries were amplified in two PCR steps, with a second sample barcode and Illumina TruSeq adapters added in the second step. Libraries were sequenced on an Illumina NovaSeq with 2 x 150 bp paired-end reads. Per the original workflow: Reads were demultiplexed and collapsed into UMI-guided consensus sequences with migec v1.2.7. With mixcr v2.1.11, UMI consensuses were aligned to TRA and TRB V and J templates and assembled into clonotypes. Clonotypes were classified as expanded or contracted when called significant by both edgeR and NoisET, with noise models trained on biological replicates. edgeR calls used a false discovery rate-adjusted p below 0.01 and a log2 fold-change threshold of 1. PCA with hierarchical clustering of max-normalized trajectories of the 1000 most abundant clonotypes was used as exploratory dynamics analysis. Separately sequenced CD4+ and CD8+ repertoires were used to assign a CD4 or CD8 phenotype to each responding clone. TCRdb reanalyzed the raw reads on its own, using fastp at Q25 for trimming and MiXCR for clone calling, and kept in-frame beta chains. Entries that share a CDR3 protein sequence are merged under the most common genes and DNA. These V and J calls rely on TCRdb rather than the paper's analysis. The sample profile shows about 140,000 distinct CDR3 sequences; around 15% of them were found once. The ten largest make up around 27% of the sample.

This TCR derives from an adult woman who had mild COVID-19 (a few samples of this study predate the infection). The sample titles of this study are shuffled in the database, so cell type and time point are left out; the donor was told from shared clones. What was sequenced was PBMCs or a T cell subset sorted from them (not recorded which). The chain uses TRBV6-5 and TRBJ2-7; TRBD2 fits 10 bases in the junction. The CDR3 loop reads CASSYGGGLARQYEQYF. The DNA sequence is given as TGTGCCAGCAGTTACGGGGGGGGACTAGCGAGACAATACGAGCAGTACTTC.